Presented here are 30 T cell receptor beta chains from one specimen sequenced in a study of T cell responses to AZD1222 COVID-19 vaccine. Only in-frame clones appear in the TCRdb table, and some are missing; sequencing was by immunoSEQ multiplex PCR. Here the sample spans more than 110,000 clones, 85% to 95% being singletons. The input for sequencing was peripheral blood, taken on day 0 of AZD1222 vaccination. The receptors come from an adult in good health.

The J gene is TRBJ1-2, the V gene TRBV9; 11 nucleotides line up with TRBD1. V lost 3 bases and J lost 5; bases outside the gene matches: 6. Germline CDR1 SGDLS, CDR2 YYNGEE. The CDR3 runs 15 residues. CDR3 DNA: TGTGCCAGCAGCGCGGACAGGGGGCGTTCGTATGGCTACACCTTC. This gives the protein CASSADRGRSYGYTF.

The rearrangement uses TRBV10-3 and TRBJ2-7; D remains ambiguous. Per germline, CDR1 ENHRY and CDR2 SYGVKD. The CDR3 loop spans 15 amino acids. Deletions cut 0 bases from V and 2 bases from J, with 11 bases between. The chain's CDR3 is CAISESRTDAYEQYF. The CDR3 nucleotides are TGTGCCATCAGTGAGTCGAGGACCGATGCCTACGAGCAGTACTTC.

The rearrangement links TRBV29-1 to TRBJ1-1; no reliable D call. Germline CDR1 and CDR2: SQVTM and ANQGSEA. CDR3 length: 12 amino acids. V was cut by 4 bases and J by 1 base, with 7 bases left in between. The CDR3 nucleotides are TGCAGCGTTGTGCAGACGAACACTGAAGCTTTCTTT. Amino acids: CSVVQTNTEAFF.

This chain links TRBV11-2 with TRBJ2-1, with TRBD2 as a possible D gene (6 bases). The CDR3 consists of 16 residues. Germline assignment: CDR1 SGHAT and CDR2 FQNNGV. V shed 2 bases and J shed 12 bases, with 23 bases lying between them. The CDR3 protein is CASSLRRSGTVLGQFF. The CDR3 region has the DNA TGTGCCAGCAGCTTAAGGCGTAGCGGTACGGTTTTAGGGCAGTTCTTC.

The chain joins TRBV3-1 (or the pseudogene TRBV3-2) to TRBJ2-2; 7 bases match TRBD1. J gave up 5 bases and V 0 bases, and 9 bases lay outside the gene matches. The CDR3 is 17 amino acids. The germline CDR1 and CDR2 sequences are LGHDT and YNNKEL (reference sequence). CDR3 nucleotides: TGTGCCAGCAGCCAAGATGGTCGACAGGGTCAGACCGGGGAGCTGTTTTTT. Translated: CASSQDGRQGQTGELFF.

The genes are TRBV19 and TRBJ2-7; 12 nucleotides align to TRBD2. Germline CDR1 reads LNHDA; CDR2 reads SQIVND (reference sequence). CDR3 length: 15 residues. After removal of 6 bases from V and 2 bases from J, the junction contained 5 bases not matched to a gene. CDR3 residues: CASRPGLAGAYEQYF. CDR3 sequence (DNA): TGTGCCAGTAGGCCGGGACTAGCGGGCGCCTACGAGCAGTACTTC.

V is TRBV3-1 (or the pseudogene TRBV3-2) and J is TRBJ2-7; 10 bases are a match to TRBD2. This CDR3 spans 15 amino acids. Germline V lookup: CDR1 LGHDT, CDR2 YNNKEL (reference sequence). J gave up 4 bases and V 3 bases, and 6 bases lay outside the gene matches. The CDR3 protein is CASSQGLAGDYEQYF. As DNA, the CDR3 is TGTGCCAGCAGCCAGGGGCTAGCGGGAGATTACGAGCAGTACTTC.

The V gene is TRBV29-1, the J gene TRBJ1-5, with D maybe TRBD1 (5 bases). Germline V CDR1 and CDR2: SQVTM, ANQGSEA. The CDR3 contains 14 residues. V was pared by 4 bases and J by 2 bases, with 12 bases between. The CDR3 loop reads CSVGVGVGNQPQHF. As DNA, the CDR3 is TGCAGCGTTGGAGTAGGGGTGGGCAATCAGCCCCAGCATTTT.

This clone was observed once. The genes are TRBV30 and TRBJ1-3, with D possibly TRBD1 on 5 matching bases. This CDR3 region has 16 residues. V lost 0 bases to trimming and J lost 4 bases, with 16 bases between them. CDR1 is GTSNPN and CDR2 is SVGIG in the germline V gene (reference sequence). The CDR3 reads CAWSVHLRDRGNTIYF. The CDR3 bases are TGTGCCTGGAGTGTCCACCTCAGGGATCGGGGAAACACCATATATTTT.

This clone was seen only once. The V call is TRBV19, the J call TRBJ2-3, with 10 bases lining up with TRBD2. Unmatched junction bases numbered 10, after V lost 6 bases and J lost 4 bases. The CDR3 spans 16 residues. Germline CDR1 and CDR2: LNHDA and SQIVND (reference sequence). The CDR3 nucleotides read TGTGCCAGTAGCCCCCCCGCTAGCGGGAGCTCAGATACGCAGTATTTT. Residues: CASSPPASGSSDTQYF.

The chain has TRBV6-6 and TRBJ1-1; D possibly corresponds to TRBD1 (5 bases). Germline V lookup: CDR1 MNHNY, CDR2 SVGAGI (reference sequence). The CDR3 runs 13 residues. Trimming took 7 bases from V and 1 from J, leaving 10 bases between them. The CDR3 DNA follows: TGTGCCAGCAAAGGGGACGGGAACACTGAAGCTTTCTTT. Translating gives CASKGDGNTEAFF.

The V call is TRBV10-1, the J call TRBJ2-1; D unresolved. Germline V lookup: CDR1 WNHNN, CDR2 SYGVQD (reference sequence). This CDR3 is 15 amino acids long. The ends were cut back, 6 bases at V and 0 bases at J, with 12 bases in the middle. The CDR3 protein is CASSQQTGSYNEQFF. CDR3 in DNA: TGCGCCAGCAGCCAACAGACTGGCTCCTACAATGAGCAGTTCTTC.

CDR3 nucleotides: TGTGCCAGCAGCTTAGCAGCCGAAGAGACCCAGTACTTC. This encodes CASSLAAEETQYF. J is TRBJ2-5 and V is TRBV11-2; D gene uncertain. Germline loops: CDR1 SGHAT, CDR2 FQNNGV. This CDR3 has 13 residues. The V end was cut by 1 base, the J end by 3 bases, with 6 bases between. Drawing the rest from reference TRBV11-2 and TRBJ2-5, the complete variable domain is EAGVAQSPRYKIIEKRQSVAFWCNPISGHATLYWYQQILGQGPKLLIQFQNNGVVDDSQLPKDRFSAERLKGVDSTLKIQPAKLEDSAVYLCASSLAAEETQYFGPGTRLLVL.

The chain couples TRBV9 to TRBJ2-3; D is perhaps TRBD2 (6 bases). V was pared by 0 bases and J by 1 base, with 15 bases between. This CDR3 spans 17 amino acids. The V gene's germline CDR1 is SGDLS and CDR2 YYNGEE. This CDR3 reads CASSVAGPSDRTDTQYF. In nucleotides, the CDR3 is TGTGCCAGCAGCGTAGCAGGGCCTAGCGACCGCACAGATACGCAGTATTTT.

The chain joins TRBV6-5 to TRBJ1-4, with no clear D. The CDR3 loop spans 12 amino acids. V was cut by 8 bases and J by 8 bases, with 12 bases left in between. From germline, CDR1 is MNHEY and CDR2 SVGAGI. The chain's CDR3 is CASGPKKEKLFF. The DNA of the CDR3 is TGTGCCAGCGGCCCCAAAAAAGAAAAACTGTTTTTT.

This chain links TRBV4-1 with TRBJ2-7, with TRBD2 matching over 15 bases. V lost 3 bases, J lost 3 bases, and 12 bases stayed unmatched. The CDR3 consists of 19 residues. Looked up from germline, CDR1 is MGHRA and CDR2 is YSYEKL. The DNA of the CDR3 is TGCGCCAGCAGCCAGGAGGCTGGACTAGCGGGAGGGGGACTCTACGAGCAGTACTTC. It yields the protein CASSQEAGLAGGGLYEQYF.

The chain joins TRBV14 to TRBJ2-2; D remains ambiguous. Trimming took off 2 bases at V and 6 bases at J, with 7 bases between the two ends. Germline values: CDR1 SGHDN, CDR2 FVKESK. This CDR3 is 13 amino acids long. CDR3 amino acids: CASSQQVAGELFF. For the CDR3, the DNA is TGTGCCAGCAGCCAACAGGTAGCCGGGGAGCTGTTTTTT.

In this sample, this clone turned up once. The chain recombines TRBV6-2 or TRBV6-3 with TRBJ2-3; possibly TRBD2 for D (6 bases). Trimming left V 2 bases short and J 4 bases short, with 13 bases between. The germline V gene has CDR1 MNHEY and CDR2 SVGEGT. The length of the CDR3 is 15 residues. The DNA for the CDR3 is TGTGCCAGCAGTTACGGGGGGAGCGGGTCAGATACGCAGTATTTT. Protein sequence: CASSYGGSGSDTQYF.

The chain combines TRBV11-3 with TRBJ2-5, with 11 bases lining up with TRBD1. Germline V lookup: CDR1 SGHNT, CDR2 YENEEA. V lost 2 bases to trimming and J lost 5 bases; unmatched junction nucleotides: 7. CDR3 length: 16 amino acids. This CDR3 reads CASSLSPGQGDETQYF. CDR3 sequence (DNA): TGTGCCAGCAGCTTATCCCCGGGACAGGGGGACGAGACCCAGTACTTC.

The chain recombines TRBV19 with TRBJ2-7, with 9 bases lining up with TRBD1. This CDR3 comprises 15 residues. CDR1 and CDR2 from the germline V gene are LNHDA and SQIVND (reference sequence). With 5 bases clipped from V and 7 bases from J, the junction kept 12 bases outside the gene matches. The CDR3 DNA reads TGTGCCAGTAGTGTCACCGGGACAGGGAGGTTTGAGCAGTACTTC. This encodes CASSVTGTGRFEQYF. The full variable domain, in which reference TRBV19 and TRBJ2-7 provide the parts outside the CDR3, is DGGITQSPKYLFRKEGQNVTLSCEQNLNHDAMYWYRQDPGQGLRLIYYSQIVNDFQKGDIAEGYSVSREKKESFPLTVTSAQKNPTAFYLCASSVTGTGRFEQYFGPGTRLTVT.

The V call is TRBV19, the J call TRBJ1-2, with 8 positions matching TRBD1. V lost 6 bases and J lost 6; bases outside the gene matches: 9. CDR1 is LNHDA and CDR2 is SQIVND in the germline V gene (reference sequence). CDR3 length equals 14 residues. The CDR3 loop reads CASSHPGQVDGYTF. CDR3 nucleotide sequence: TGTGCCAGTAGCCACCCGGGACAGGTGGATGGCTACACCTTC.

The chain joins TRBV11-2 to TRBJ1-2; TRBD1 matches 9 bases. Germline V gene data show CDR1 as SGHAT and CDR2 as FQNNGV. CDR3 length equals 19 residues. V lost 1 base, J lost 0 bases, and 12 bases stayed unmatched. This CDR3 is CASSLGSYRGLRANYGYTF. CDR3 DNA sequence: TGTGCCAGCAGCTTAGGGTCTTACAGGGGGCTCCGCGCTAACTATGGCTACACCTTC.

This clone has just one count. The chain couples TRBV6-5 to TRBJ2-6; maybe TRBD1 (6 bases). Trimming pared 6 bases from V and 0 bases from J, leaving 9 bases between. Germline lookup yields CDR1 MNHEY and CDR2 SVGAGI. The CDR3 is 15 residues long. The CDR3 loop reads CASSIGGSGANVLTF. CDR3 sequence (DNA): TGTGCCAGCAGCATAGGGGGCTCTGGGGCCAACGTCCTGACTTTC.

The chain has TRBV2 and TRBJ2-2; D not certain. CDR3 length: 15 residues. Per the germline V gene, CDR1 is SNHLY and CDR2 is FYNNEI. V dropped 4 bases and J dropped 1 base, with 10 bases sitting between them. Here the CDR3 reads CASSVLGQNTGELFF. The DNA of the CDR3 is TGTGCCAGCAGTGTTTTGGGCCAGAACACCGGGGAGCTGTTTTTT.

The chain couples TRBV7-9 to TRBJ1-1, with 8 nucleotides matching TRBD1. This CDR3 spans 15 amino acids. Germline V gives CDR1 SEHNR, CDR2 FQNEAQ (reference sequence). V lost 3 bases and J lost 4; bases outside the gene matches: 7. As DNA, the CDR3 is TGTGCCAGCAGCTTGGGCGGGACAGGCCGCACTGAAGCTTTCTTT. Its translation: CASSLGGTGRTEAFF.

The gene calls are TRBV4-1 and TRBJ1-5; no reliable D call. Germline V lookup: CDR1 MGHRA, CDR2 YSYEKL. The CDR3 is made up of 12 amino acids. V was cut by 3 bases and J by 4 bases, with 4 bases left in between. The CDR3: CASSQANQPQHF. CDR3 nucleotides: TGCGCCAGCAGCCAGGCAAATCAGCCCCAGCATTTT.

V gene TRBV7-8 combines with J gene TRBJ1-1, with 7 bases fitting TRBD1. The CDR3 spans 13 residues. The V gene's germline CDR1 is SGHVS and CDR2 FQNEAQ. V was pared by 3 bases and J by 11 bases, with 9 bases of the junction left unmatched. The DNA for the CDR3 is TGTGCCAGCAGCTTTTCGAGGACAGGAAGGGCTTTCTTT. This gives the protein CASSFSRTGRAFF.

Written as DNA, the CDR3 is TGTGCCAGCAGCCCCGGACTAGCGGGAGCCACCGGGGAGCTGTTTTTT. This sequence encodes CASSPGLAGATGELFF. V usage is TRBV7-2 and J usage is TRBJ2-2, with 13 bases lining up with TRBD2. The CDR3 length is 16 residues. The V gene's germline CDR1 is SGHTA and CDR2 FQGNSA. Trimming cost V 5 bases and J 4 bases; bases outside gene matches: 4. The variable domain in full, with the rest retrieved from reference TRBV7-2 and TRBJ2-2, is GAGVSQSPSNKVTEKGKDVELRCDPISGHTALYWYRQSLGQGLEFLIYFQGNSAPDKSGLPSDRFSAERTGGSVSTLTIQRTQQEDSAVYLCASSPGLAGATGELFFGEGSRLTVL.

The rearrangement joins TRBV5-4 to TRBJ2-3, with 10 bases identical to TRBD2. This CDR3 is 17 amino acids long. Germline CDR1 SGHNT, CDR2 YYREEE (reference sequence). Germline trimming cut 3 bases from V and 5 bases from J; bases unmatched to any gene: 12. In nucleotides, the CDR3 is TGTGCCAGCAGCTCTTGGGGGGCTAGCGGGAGAAGAGATACGCAGTATTTT. Translating gives CASSSWGASGRRDTQYF.

This clone was picked up one time. The J gene is TRBJ1-2, the V gene TRBV7-9; a possible D gene is TRBD1 (6 bases). V lost 2 bases and J lost 4, with 11 bases in between. Germline-derived CDR1 and CDR2 are SEHNR and FQNEAQ (reference sequence). The CDR3 has 14 residues. Here the CDR3 DNA reads TGTGCCAGCAGCTTACAGGGGTTGAGCTATGGCTACACCTTC. Translation gives CASSLQGLSYGYTF.